These 17 T cell receptor beta chains were sequenced from one sample in a study of CD8+ T cells in alopecia areata. Reverse transcription of extracted RNA yielded cDNA, which provided the sequencing template. Repertoires were generated with immunoSEQ multiplex PCR, while TCRdb's copy carries only in-frame clones and drops some. Here the sample spans approximately 100,000 clones, about 45% being singletons. The sample consisted of CD4+ T cells sorted from blood. The receptors originated from a human donor with alopecia areata.

In DNA, the CDR3 is TGCGCCAGCAGCTCCGACCCGAGGGCCACTGAAGCTTTCTTT. Amino acid sequence: CASSSDPRATEAFF. The rearrangement uses TRBV5-1 and TRBJ1-1; D is unclear. V was clipped by 3 bases and J by 4 bases, with 13 bases between them. From germline, CDR1 is SGHRS and CDR2 YFSETQ. CDR3 length: 14 amino acids.

V gene TRBV4-2 combines with J gene TRBJ1-2; the D is unclear. Germline loops: CDR1 LGHNA, CDR2 YNFKEQ. V lost 4 bases and J lost 7, with 13 bases in between. The CDR3 is 13 amino acids. In DNA form, the CDR3 reads TGTGCCAGCAGCCGGGAAGGGTTCGGTGGCTACACCTTC. Its translation: CASSREGFGGYTF.

This rearrangement joins TRBV15 to TRBJ2-5; 7 bases are shared with TRBD1. Germline-derived CDR1 and CDR2 are LNHNV and YYDKDF (reference sequence). After removal of 3 bases from V and 5 bases from J, the junction contained 12 bases not matched to a gene. This CDR3 is built from 16 residues. In nucleotides, the CDR3 is TGTGCCACCAGCAGCCACCACAGGGGTTTGAAGGAGACCCAGTACTTC. Amino acids: CATSSHHRGLKETQYF.

This chain uses TRBV30 with TRBJ2-1, with 7 bases identical to TRBD1. CDR1 and CDR2 from the germline V gene are GTSNPN and SVGIG (reference sequence). V trimming: 3 bases; J trimming: 10 bases; junction bases outside the gene matches: 12. This CDR3 has 14 residues. CDR3 sequence (DNA): TGTGCCTGGAGCCGAACCTGGACAGGCTCGGAGCAGTTCTTC. Translating it yields CAWSRTWTGSEQFF.

The V call is TRBV30, the J call TRBJ2-5, with D unclear. The germline V gene has CDR1 GTSNPN and CDR2 SVGIG (reference sequence). CDR3 length equals 12 residues. Trimming removed 4 bases at V and 4 bases at J, with 10 bases between. CDR3 nucleotides: TGTGCCTGGATGGCCACGCTAGAGACCCAGTACTTC. Translating gives CAWMATLETQYF. The full variable domain, with the rest looked up from reference TRBV30 and TRBJ2-5, is SQTIHQWPATLVQPVGSPLSLECTVEGTSNPNLYWYRQAAGRGLQLLFYSVGIGQISSEVPQNLSASRPQDRQFILSSKKLLLSDSGFYLCAWMATLETQYFGPGTRLLVL.

This clone has only a few counts. This chain joins TRBV30 and TRBJ1-4; D not resolved. With 5 bases removed from V and 0 bases from J, the gap between germline ends came to 7 bases. CDR1 and CDR2 (germline): GTSNPN, SVGIG (reference sequence). CDR3 size: 13 residues. For the CDR3, the DNA is TGTGCCTGGTCCCGGACAACTAATGAAAAACTGTTTTTT. This codes for CAWSRTTNEKLFF.

This clone was picked up a small number of times. V gene TRBV28 combines with J gene TRBJ2-7; 8 nucleotides match TRBD1. The germline V gene has CDR1 MDHEN and CDR2 SYDVKM. CDR3 length equals 14 residues. Trimming removed 6 bases from V and 4 bases from J; junction bases left unmatched: 8. The CDR3: CASRDRGSLYEQYF. The CDR3 coding sequence is TGTGCCAGCAGAGACAGGGGAAGCCTATACGAGCAGTACTTC.

CDR3 amino acids: CASSSDLSSYNEQFF. The CDR3 region has the DNA TGCGCCAGCAGCTCCGACTTGAGCTCCTACAATGAGCAGTTCTTC. This chain connects TRBV5-1 to TRBJ2-1; D gene uncertain. V gave up 3 bases and J gave up 0 bases, with 10 bases separating them. This CDR3 contains 15 residues. Germline lookup yields CDR1 SGHRS and CDR2 YFSETQ.

The V gene is TRBV30, the J gene TRBJ1-1, with 8 nucleotides matching TRBD1. The J segment lost 4 bases and the V segment lost 0 bases, leaving 7 bases of the junction unmatched. Germline V gene lookup returns CDR1 GTSNPN and CDR2 SVGIG (reference sequence). CDR3 length: 15 amino acids. The chain's CDR3 is CAWSVRAGGGTEAFF. The CDR3 nucleotides read TGTGCCTGGAGTGTACGTGCAGGGGGCGGCACTGAAGCTTTCTTT.

CDR3 protein: CATSRDPGTYGYTF. As DNA, the CDR3 is TGTGCCACCAGCAGAGATCCTGGAACCTATGGCTACACCTTC. The chain has TRBV15 and TRBJ1-2; no definite D call. Trimming cost V 0 bases and J 4 bases, with 9 bases left between them. Germline CDR1 is LNHNV and CDR2 is YYDKDF (reference sequence). This CDR3 contains 14 residues.

CDR3 nucleotide sequence: TGTGCCAGCAGTAAGACTGATACAGGGCACTATGGCTACACCTTC. Amino acids: CASSKTDTGHYGYTF. The chain employs TRBV6-6 and TRBJ1-2; D perhaps matches TRBD1 (6 bases). The CDR3 totals 15 residues. V shed 5 bases and J shed 3 bases, with 16 bases lying between them. The germline CDR1 and CDR2 sequences are MNHNY and SVGAGI (reference sequence).

The chain uses TRBV15 and TRBJ2-2; D might be TRBD2 (5 bases). The CDR3 is 15 amino acids. Trimming shortened V by 2 bases and J by 2 bases, and 9 bases separated the two germline ends. Germline V CDR1 and CDR2: LNHNV, YYDKDF (reference sequence). CDR3 loop: CATSRTRANTGELFF. The CDR3 nucleotides are TGTGCCACCAGCAGAACTAGGGCTAACACCGGGGAGCTGTTTTTT.

This clone was recorded a few times. The chain combines TRBV7-9 with TRBJ1-1; possibly TRBD1 for D (5 bases). Germline lookup yields CDR1 SEHNR and CDR2 FQNEAQ (reference sequence). V was trimmed by 5 bases and J by 3 bases, leaving 7 bases between them. The CDR3 has 12 amino acids. The CDR3 here is CASSQTDTEAFF. The CDR3 DNA follows: TGTGCCAGCAGCCAGACAGACACTGAAGCTTTCTTT.

The CDR3 reads CAWGYSNQPQHF. The CDR3 nucleotides read TGTGCCTGGGGTTATAGCAATCAGCCCCAGCATTTT. V gene TRBV30 combines with J gene TRBJ1-5; D is uncertain. Trimming left V 5 bases short and J 0 bases short, with 5 bases between. CDR3 size: 12 residues. CDR1 and CDR2 (germline): GTSNPN, SVGIG (reference sequence).

The chain has TRBV2 and TRBJ2-5; D may be TRBD2 (5 bases). CDR1 and CDR2 from the germline V gene are SNHLY and FYNNEI. Trimming took 6 bases from V and 7 from J, leaving 18 bases between them. The length of the CDR3 is 14 residues. The CDR3 sequence is CASSRRSDYGTQYF. The CDR3 region has the DNA TGTGCCAGCAGCCGCCGGTCTGACTATGGGACCCAGTACTTC.

The rearrangement joins TRBV29-1 to TRBJ2-7, with a tentative D call TRBD2 (6 bases). V was clipped by 8 bases and J by 6 bases, with 20 bases between them. Germline V gives CDR1 SQVTM, CDR2 ANQGSEA. This CDR3 is built from 13 residues. The CDR3 reads CSISSWGDGEQYF. CDR3 in DNA: TGCAGCATCTCCTCTTGGGGGGATGGCGAGCAGTACTTC.

The rearrangement joins TRBV6-5 to TRBJ2-3; D is ambiguous. Trimming removed 0 bases from V and 5 bases from J, with 6 bases in between. The germline V gene has CDR1 MNHEY and CDR2 SVGAGI. CDR3 length: 13 amino acids. Written as DNA, the CDR3 is TGTGCCAGCAGTTACTCTCCCGGAGATACGCAGTATTTT. Its translation: CASSYSPGDTQYF.